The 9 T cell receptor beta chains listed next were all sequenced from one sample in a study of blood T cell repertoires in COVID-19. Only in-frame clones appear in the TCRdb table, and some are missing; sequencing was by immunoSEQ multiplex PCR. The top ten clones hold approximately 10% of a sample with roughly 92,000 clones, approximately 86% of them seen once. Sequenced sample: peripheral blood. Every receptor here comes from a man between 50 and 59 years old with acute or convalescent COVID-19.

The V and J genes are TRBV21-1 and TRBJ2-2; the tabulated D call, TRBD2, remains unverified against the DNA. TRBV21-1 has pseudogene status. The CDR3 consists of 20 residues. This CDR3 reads CASSNLSALTGGANTGELFF. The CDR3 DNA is TGTGCCAGCAGCAACCTATCTGCGCTTACGGGAGGGGCGAACACCGGGGAGCTGTTTTTT.

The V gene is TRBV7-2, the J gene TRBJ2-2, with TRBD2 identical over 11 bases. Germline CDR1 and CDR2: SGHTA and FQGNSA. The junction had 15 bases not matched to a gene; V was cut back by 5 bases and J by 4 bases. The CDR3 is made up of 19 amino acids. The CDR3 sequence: CASSPLVSGRAAGTGELFF. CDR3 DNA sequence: TGTGCCAGCAGCCCTCTAGTTAGCGGGAGGGCCGCGGGCACCGGGGAGCTGTTTTTT.

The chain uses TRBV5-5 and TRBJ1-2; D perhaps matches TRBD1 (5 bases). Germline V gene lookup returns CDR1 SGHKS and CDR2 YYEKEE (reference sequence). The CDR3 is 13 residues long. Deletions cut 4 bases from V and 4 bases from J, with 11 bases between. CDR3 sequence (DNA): TGTGCCAGCAGCCGGGACTTTGGCTATGGCTACACCTTC. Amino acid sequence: CASSRDFGYGYTF.

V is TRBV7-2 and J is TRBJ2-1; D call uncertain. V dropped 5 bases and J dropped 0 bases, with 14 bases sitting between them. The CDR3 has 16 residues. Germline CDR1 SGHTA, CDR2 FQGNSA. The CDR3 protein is CASSTDSSSSYNEQFF. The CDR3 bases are TGTGCCAGCAGCACCGACTCTTCGAGCTCCTACAATGAGCAGTTCTTC. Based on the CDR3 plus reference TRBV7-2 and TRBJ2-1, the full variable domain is GAGVSQSPSNKVTEKGKDVELRCDPISGHTALYWYRQSLGQGLEFLIYFQGNSAPDKSGLPSDRFSAERTGGSVSTLTIQRTQQEDSAVYLCASSTDSSSSYNEQFFGPGTRLTVL.

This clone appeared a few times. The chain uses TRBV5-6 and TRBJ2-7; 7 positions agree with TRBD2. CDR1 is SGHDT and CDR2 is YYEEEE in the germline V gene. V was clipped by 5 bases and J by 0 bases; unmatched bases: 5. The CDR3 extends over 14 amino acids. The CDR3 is CASRYTSASYEQYF. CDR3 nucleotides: TGTGCCAGCAGGTATACTAGCGCCTCCTACGAGCAGTACTTC.

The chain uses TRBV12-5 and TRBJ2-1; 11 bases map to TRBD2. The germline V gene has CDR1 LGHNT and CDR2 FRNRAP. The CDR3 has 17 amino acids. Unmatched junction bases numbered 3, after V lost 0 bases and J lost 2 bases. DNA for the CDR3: TGTGCTAGTGGTTTGGTACTAGCGGGAGACGCCTACAATGAGCAGTTCTTC. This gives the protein CASGLVLAGDAYNEQFF. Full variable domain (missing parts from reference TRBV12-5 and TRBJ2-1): DARVTQTPRHKVTEMGQEVTMRCQPILGHNTVFWYRQTMMQGLELLAYFRNRAPLDDSGMPKDRFSAEMPDATLATLKIQPSEPRDSAVYFCASGLVLAGDAYNEQFFGPGTRLTVL.

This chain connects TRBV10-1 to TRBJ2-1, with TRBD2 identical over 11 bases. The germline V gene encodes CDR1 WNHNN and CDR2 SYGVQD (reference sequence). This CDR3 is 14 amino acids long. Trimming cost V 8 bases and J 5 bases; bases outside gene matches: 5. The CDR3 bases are TGCGCCAGCGCTGCTAGCGGGAGGAACAATGAGCAGTTCTTC. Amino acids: CASAASGRNNEQFF.

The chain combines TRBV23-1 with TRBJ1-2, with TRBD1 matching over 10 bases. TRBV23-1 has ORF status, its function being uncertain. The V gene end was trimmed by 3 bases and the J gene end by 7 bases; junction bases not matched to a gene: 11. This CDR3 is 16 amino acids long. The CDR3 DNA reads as TGCGCCAGCAGTCACCATCCGGGACAGGGGCGAAGTGGCTACACCTTC. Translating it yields CASSHHPGQGRSGYTF.

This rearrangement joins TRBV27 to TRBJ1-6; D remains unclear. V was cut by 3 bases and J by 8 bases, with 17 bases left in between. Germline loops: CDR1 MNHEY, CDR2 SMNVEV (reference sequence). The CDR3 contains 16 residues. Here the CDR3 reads CASSFFPQLGYSPLHF. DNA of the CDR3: TGTGCCAGCAGTTTCTTCCCGCAACTCGGGTATTCACCCCTCCACTTT.